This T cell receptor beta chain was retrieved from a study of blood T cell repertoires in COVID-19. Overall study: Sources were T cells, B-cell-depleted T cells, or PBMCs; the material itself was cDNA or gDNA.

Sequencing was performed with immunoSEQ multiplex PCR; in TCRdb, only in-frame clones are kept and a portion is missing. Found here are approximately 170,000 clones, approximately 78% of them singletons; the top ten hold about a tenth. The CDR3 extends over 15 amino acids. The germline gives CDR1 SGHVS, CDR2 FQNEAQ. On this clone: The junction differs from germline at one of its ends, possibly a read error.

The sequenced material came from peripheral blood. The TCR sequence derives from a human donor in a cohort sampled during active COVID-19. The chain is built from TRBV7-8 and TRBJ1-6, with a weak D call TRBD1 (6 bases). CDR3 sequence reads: CASSFDRSYTSPLHF. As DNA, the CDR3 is TGTGCCAGCAGCTTTGACAGGTCATATACTTCACCCCTCCACTTT.